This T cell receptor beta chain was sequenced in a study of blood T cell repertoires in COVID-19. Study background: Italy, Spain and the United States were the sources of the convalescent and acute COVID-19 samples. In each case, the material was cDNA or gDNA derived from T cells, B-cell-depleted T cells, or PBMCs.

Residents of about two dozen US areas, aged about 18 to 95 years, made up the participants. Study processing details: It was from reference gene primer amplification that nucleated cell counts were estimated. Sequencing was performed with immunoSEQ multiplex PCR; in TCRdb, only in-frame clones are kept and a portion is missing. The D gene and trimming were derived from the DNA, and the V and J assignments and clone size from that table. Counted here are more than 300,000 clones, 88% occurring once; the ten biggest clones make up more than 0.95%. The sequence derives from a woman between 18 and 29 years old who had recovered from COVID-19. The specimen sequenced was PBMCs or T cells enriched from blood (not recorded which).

CDR3 coding DNA: TGTGCCAGAACCCCGGCCGGGGGAAAAAGGGGAGAGACCCAGTACTTC. Its protein product is CARTPAGGKRGETQYF. The gene calls are TRBV5-3 and TRBJ2-5; a possible D gene is TRBD2 (6 bases). TRBV5-3 is reported as an ORF; its role is uncertain. The CDR3 is 16 residues long. V was clipped by 6 bases and J by 4 bases, with 22 bases between them.